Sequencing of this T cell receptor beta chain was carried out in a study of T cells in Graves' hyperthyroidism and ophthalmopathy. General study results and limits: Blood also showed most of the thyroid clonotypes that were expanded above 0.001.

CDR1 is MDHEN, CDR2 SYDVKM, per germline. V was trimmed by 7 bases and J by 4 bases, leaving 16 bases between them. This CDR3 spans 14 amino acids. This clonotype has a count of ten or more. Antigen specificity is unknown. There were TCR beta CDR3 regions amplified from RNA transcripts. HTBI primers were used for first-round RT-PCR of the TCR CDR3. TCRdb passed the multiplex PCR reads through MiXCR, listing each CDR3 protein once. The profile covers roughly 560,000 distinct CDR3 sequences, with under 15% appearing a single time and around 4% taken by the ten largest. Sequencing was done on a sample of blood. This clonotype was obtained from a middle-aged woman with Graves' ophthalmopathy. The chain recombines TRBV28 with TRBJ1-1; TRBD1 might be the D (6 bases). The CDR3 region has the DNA TGTGCCAGCAAATACTACAGGGAGAGCACTGAAGCTTTCTTT. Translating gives CASKYYRESTEAFF.